The entry below gives a single TCR beta chain sequence along with its context. The sample belongs to a study of blood T cell repertoires in COVID-19. Study processing details: Using reference gene primer amplification, nucleated cell counts were estimated. TCRdb keeps only in-frame clones here, not all; method: immunoSEQ multiplex PCR. V and J calls and clone size follow that table, whereas D and trimming were derived from the DNA. In the table there are approximately 70,000 clones, 85% to 90% of which are singletons. CDR1 is SNHLY and CDR2 is FYNNEI in the germline V gene. This CDR3 has 15 residues. J lost 4 bases, V lost 2 bases, and 7 bases had no gene match.

J is TRBJ1-2 and V is TRBV2; TRBD1 matches 7 bases. Sequencing input: peripheral blood. The source of this sequence is an elderly woman with active or convalescent COVID-19. CDR3 sequence: CASSEWDRVIYGYTF. The CDR3 DNA reads TGTGCCAGCAGTGAATGGGACAGAGTGATCTATGGCTACACCTTC.